This TCR beta chain was observed in a study of T cell responses to AZD1222 COVID-19 vaccine. Notes on the study in general: Females made up more of the donors, who were largely white British, and clonal diversity may have come out too low. Along spike, vaccine-associated CD4 TCRs were found throughout, with dominance at 160-218 and 743-854. As reported, nearly half of all spike-specific TCRs target variant regions that are unmutated. Recipients of AZD1222 seropositive at baseline numbered only 6 or 7.

Assay used: immunoSEQ multiplex PCR; TCRdb lists only in-frame clones, some missing. The sample contains around 140,000 clones, 85% to 95% of which appear only once. To note about this clone: Its antigen is as yet unknown. Additional DNA sequences in this sample encode the identical CDR3.

Germline V lookup: CDR1 SGHDN, CDR2 FVKESK. This CDR3 has 13 residues. The V gene lost 4 bases and the J gene lost 8 bases, with 14 bases spanning the gap. J is TRBJ1-2 and V is TRBV14; the D gene is possibly TRBD1 (6 bases). This clonotype was sampled from an adult who received the AZD1222 COVID-19 vaccine. The specimen comprised peripheral blood, sampled 28 days after the second AZD1222 dose. Here the CDR3 DNA reads TGTGCCAGCAGCCCCGGACAGCCCTACGGCTACACCTTC. This gives the protein CASSPGQPYGYTF.